A selection of T cell receptor beta chains follows, all from one sample in a study of CD8 T cells in Susac syndrome. TCRdb re-derived calls from the immunoSEQ multiplex PCR reads in MiXCR, one entry per CDR3 protein. The sample has more than 150,000 distinct CDR3 sequences; roughly 95% are singletons. Sequencing used CD4+ T cells from PBMCs. Receptors were obtained from a human donor with Susac syndrome. CDR3s include the opening cysteine and the closing phenylalanine or tryptophan. D genes are given only for firm matches. Some rows have no size entry. The others give once, few or many, or a class for an expanded clone.

TRBV7-9	.	.	TRBJ2-6	CASRMGASGANVLTF	TGTGCCAGCAGGATGGGGGCCTCTGGGGCCAACGTCCTGACTTTC
TRBV5-6	.	TRBD2	TRBJ2-3	CASSLWLAGGTDTQYF	TGTGCCAGCAGCTTGTGGTTGGCGGGGGGCACAGATACGCAGTATTTT
TRBV30	.	.	TRBJ2-3	CAWRMGSYTQYF	TGTGCCTGGCGTATGGGCAGTTATACGCAGTATTTT
TRBV30	.	.	TRBJ1-1	CAWSLTGLTEAFF	TGTGCCTGGAGTCTTACAGGGTTGACTGAAGCTTTCTTT
TRBV20-1	once	TRBD2	TRBJ2-5	CSAPGTSGGQETQYF	TGCAGTGCCCCCGGGACTAGCGGAGGTCAAGAGACCCAGTACTTC
TRBV12-3/TRBV12-4	few	TRBD1	TRBJ1-5	CASSLTDRDQPQHF	TGTGCCAGCAGTTTAACCGACAGGGACCAGCCCCAGCATTTT
TRBV14	.	TRBD1	TRBJ2-7	CASSKWGQGLYEQYF	TGTGCCAGCAGCAAGTGGGGACAGGGTCTTTATGAGCAGTACTTC
TRBV30	.	TRBD1	TRBJ1-2	CAWSFGTVVGYTF	TGTGCCTGGAGTTTTGGGACAGTAGTCGGCTACACCTTC
TRBV7-2	.	TRBD2	TRBJ2-3	CASSGGTSSTDTQYF	TGTGCCAGCAGTGGGGGGACTAGTAGCACAGATACGCAGTATTTT
TRBV2	once	.	TRBJ2-5	CASVQGTQETQYF	TGTGCCAGCGTCCAAGGTACCCAAGAGACCCAGTACTTC
TRBV12-3/TRBV12-4	.	.	TRBJ2-7	CASTPRAGLSYEQYF	TGTGCCAGCACCCCGAGGGCAGGCCTCTCCTACGAGCAGTACTTC
TRBV7-2	.	.	TRBJ2-2	CASEKRPNTGELFF	TGTGCCAGCGAAAAACGGCCGAACACCGGGGAGCTGTTTTTT
TRBV7-9	once	.	TRBJ2-2	CASNPGAYTGELFF	TGTGCCAGCAACCCGGGAGCGTACACCGGGGAGCTGTTTTTT
TRBV6-2/TRBV6-3	.	TRBD2	TRBJ2-2	CASSFSTSDTGELFF	TGTGCCAGCAGTTTCTCGACTAGCGACACCGGGGAGCTGTTTTTT
TRBV20-1	.	.	TRBJ1-1	CSARRETNTEAFF	TGCAGTGCGAGAAGGGAGACTAACACTGAAGCTTTCTTT
TRBV7-9	.	.	TRBJ2-3	CASSLHQTPTDTQYF	TGTGCCAGCAGCTTACACCAAACACCCACAGATACGCAGTATTTT
TRBV28	once	.	TRBJ2-6	CASLPQKSGANVLTF	TGTGCCAGCCTACCTCAAAAGTCTGGGGCCAACGTCCTGACTTTC
TRBV5-4	.	.	TRBJ1-4	CASSSGRNEKLFF	TGTGCCAGCAGCTCGGGACGGAATGAAAAACTGTTTTTT
TRBV20-1	.	.	TRBJ2-1	CSAGNYNEQFF	TGCAGTGCTGGGAACTACAATGAGCAGTTCTTC
TRBV20-1	few	TRBD1	TRBJ1-1	CSARDRVNTEAFF	TGCAGTGCTAGGGACAGGGTAAACACTGAAGCTTTCTTT
TRBV29-1	.	TRBD2	TRBJ2-5	CSVGGSQKETQYF	TGCAGCGTAGGCGGGAGCCAAAAAGAGACCCAGTACTTC
TRBV20-1	.	.	TRBJ2-3	CSAPFPGGTDTQYF	TGCAGTGCTCCCTTCCCGGGGGGCACAGATACGCAGTATTTT
TRBV29-1	.	TRBD1	TRBJ2-5	CSVVTGGFQETQYF	TGCAGCGTTGTAACAGGGGGCTTCCAAGAGACCCAGTACTTC
TRBV29-1	.	.	TRBJ1-2	CSVWGGDGDYGYTF	TGCAGCGTGTGGGGAGGGGATGGGGACTATGGCTACACCTTC
TRBV7-8	.	TRBD1	TRBJ2-3	CASSREQGVFGDTQYF	TGTGCCAGCAGCCGAGAACAGGGGGTGTTTGGAGATACGCAGTATTTT
TRBV5-6	few	TRBD2	TRBJ2-1	CASSLGPGLAGYNEQFF	TGTGCCAGCAGCTTAGGCCCGGGACTAGCGGGCTACAATGAGCAGTTCTTC
TRBV12-3/TRBV12-4	.	TRBD1	TRBJ2-1	CASSLAGGNSNEQFF	TGTGCCAGCAGTTTAGCAGGGGGCAATAGTAATGAGCAGTTCTTC
TRBV30	.	.	TRBJ1-5	CAWPDPRSNQPQHF	TGTGCCTGGCCGGACCCGCGGAGCAATCAGCCCCAGCATTTT
TRBV27	.	TRBD2	TRBJ2-5	CASRPGLAVVGTQYF	TGTGCCAGCAGACCGGGACTAGCGGTTGTTGGGACCCAGTACTTC
TRBV14	.	.	TRBJ1-4	CASSPRWGGEKLFF	TGTGCCAGCAGCCCCCGTTGGGGAGGTGAAAAACTGTTTTTT
TRBV5-1	.	.	TRBJ2-5	CASSLADRETQYF	TGCGCCAGCAGCTTGGCGGACAGAGAGACCCAGTACTTC
TRBV20-1	.	.	TRBJ2-7	CSVTTYNYEQYF	TGCAGTGTGACGACGTACAACTACGAGCAGTACTTC
TRBV4-2	.	.	TRBJ2-5	CASSQVATRRETQYF	TGTGCCAGCAGCCAAGTCGCCACCCGTCGGGAGACCCAGTACTTC
TRBV25-1	.	TRBD2	TRBJ2-2	CASSKLAGGLTGELFF	TGTGCCAGCAGCAAACTAGCGGGAGGGCTCACCGGGGAGCTGTTTTTT
TRBV28	.	.	TRBJ2-7	CASISSPTYEQYF	TGTGCCAGCATTTCCAGCCCTACCTACGAGCAGTACTTC
TRBV9	once	.	TRBJ2-2	CASSVGRVTGELFF	TGTGCCAGCAGCGTAGGCAGGGTCACCGGGGAGCTGTTTTTT
TRBV7-2	.	.	TRBJ2-3	CASSQGGQDTQYF	TGTGCCAGCAGCCAAGGGGGACAAGATACGCAGTATTTT
TRBV30	.	TRBD2	TRBJ2-5	CAWSLGRSGGETQYF	TGTGCCTGGAGTCTAGGGCGGAGCGGGGGAGAGACCCAGTACTTC
TRBV19	.	.	TRBJ1-5	CASSRGSQPQHF	TGTGCCAGTAGTAGAGGGTCCCAGCCCCAGCATTTT
TRBV20-1	.	TRBD2	TRBJ2-5	CSARDRGGETQYF	TGCAGTGCTAGAGATCGGGGGGGAGAGACCCAGTACTTC
TRBV18	.	.	TRBJ2-5	CASSPPSSQTQYF	TGTGCCAGCTCACCACCCTCCTCCCAGACCCAGTACTTC